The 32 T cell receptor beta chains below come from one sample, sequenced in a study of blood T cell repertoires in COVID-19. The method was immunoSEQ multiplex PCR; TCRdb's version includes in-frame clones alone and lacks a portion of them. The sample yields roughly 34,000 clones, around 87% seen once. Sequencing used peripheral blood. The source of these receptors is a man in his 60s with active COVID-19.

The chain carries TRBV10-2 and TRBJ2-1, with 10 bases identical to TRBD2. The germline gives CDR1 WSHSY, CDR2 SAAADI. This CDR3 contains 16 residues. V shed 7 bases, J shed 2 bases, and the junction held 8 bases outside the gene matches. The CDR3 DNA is TGCGCCAGCACGGGGCATACTAGCGGGGCCTACAATGAGCAGTTCTTC. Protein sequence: CASTGHTSGAYNEQFF.

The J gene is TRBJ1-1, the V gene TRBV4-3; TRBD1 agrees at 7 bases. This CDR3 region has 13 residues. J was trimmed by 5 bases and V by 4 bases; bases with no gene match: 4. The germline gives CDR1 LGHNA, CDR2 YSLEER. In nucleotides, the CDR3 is TGCGCCAGCAGCCGGAAACAGGGGACTGAAGCTTTCTTT. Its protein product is CASSRKQGTEAFF.

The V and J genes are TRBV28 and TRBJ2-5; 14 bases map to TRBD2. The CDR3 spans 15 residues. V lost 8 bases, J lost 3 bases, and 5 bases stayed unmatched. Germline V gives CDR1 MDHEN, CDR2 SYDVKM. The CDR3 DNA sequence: TGTGCCAGCGGGACTAGCGGGGGCCAGGAAGAGACCCAGTACTTC. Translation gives CASGTSGGQEETQYF.

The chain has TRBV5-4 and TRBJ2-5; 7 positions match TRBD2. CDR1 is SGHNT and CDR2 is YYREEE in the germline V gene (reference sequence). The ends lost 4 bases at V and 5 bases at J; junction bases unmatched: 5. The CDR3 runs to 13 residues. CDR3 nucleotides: TGTGCCAGCAGCGAGGGAGCGGGGGAGACCCAGTACTTC. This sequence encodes CASSEGAGETQYF.

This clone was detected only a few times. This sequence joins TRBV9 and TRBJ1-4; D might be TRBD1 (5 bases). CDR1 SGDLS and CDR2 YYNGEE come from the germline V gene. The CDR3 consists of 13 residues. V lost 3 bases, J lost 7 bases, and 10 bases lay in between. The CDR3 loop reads CASSAQVSEKLFF. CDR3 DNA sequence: TGTGCCAGCAGCGCACAGGTATCTGAAAAACTGTTTTTT.

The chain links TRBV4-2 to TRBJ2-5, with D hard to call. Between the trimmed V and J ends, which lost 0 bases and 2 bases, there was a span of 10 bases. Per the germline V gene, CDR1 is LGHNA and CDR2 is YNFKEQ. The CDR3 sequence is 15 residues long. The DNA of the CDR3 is TGTGCCAGCAGCCAAGACCGCCCAGGTCAAGAGACCCAGTACTTC. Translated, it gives CASSQDRPGQETQYF.

The CDR3 is CASSLAGWAEEADTQYF. CDR3 DNA sequence: TGTGCCAGCAGCTTAGCGGGGTGGGCAGAAGAAGCAGATACGCAGTATTTT. The V and J genes are TRBV11-3 and TRBJ2-3; tentative D call: TRBD2 (5 bases). Germline V gene lookup returns CDR1 SGHNT and CDR2 YENEEA. V was cut by 1 base and J by 4 bases, with 18 bases left in between. The CDR3 is made up of 17 amino acids.

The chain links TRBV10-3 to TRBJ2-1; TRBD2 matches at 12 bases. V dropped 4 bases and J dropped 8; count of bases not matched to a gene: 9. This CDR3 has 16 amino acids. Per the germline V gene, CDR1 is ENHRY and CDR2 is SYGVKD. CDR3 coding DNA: TGTGCCATCAGTGGGGATTTGACTAGCGGGGGCGATGAGCAGTTCTTC. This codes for CAISGDLTSGGDEQFF.

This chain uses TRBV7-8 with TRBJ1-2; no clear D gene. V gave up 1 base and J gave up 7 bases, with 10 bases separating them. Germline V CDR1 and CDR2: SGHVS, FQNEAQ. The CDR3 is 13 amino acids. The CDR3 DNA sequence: TGTGCCAGCAGCTTAGGGCCCTCTGCTGGCTACACCTTC. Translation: CASSLGPSAGYTF.

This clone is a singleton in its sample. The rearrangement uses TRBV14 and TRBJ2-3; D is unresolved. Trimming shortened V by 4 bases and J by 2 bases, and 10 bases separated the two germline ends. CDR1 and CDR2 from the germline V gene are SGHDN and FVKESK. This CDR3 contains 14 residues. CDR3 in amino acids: CASSPRLATDTQYF. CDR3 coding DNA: TGTGCCAGCAGCCCACGACTGGCCACAGATACGCAGTATTTT.

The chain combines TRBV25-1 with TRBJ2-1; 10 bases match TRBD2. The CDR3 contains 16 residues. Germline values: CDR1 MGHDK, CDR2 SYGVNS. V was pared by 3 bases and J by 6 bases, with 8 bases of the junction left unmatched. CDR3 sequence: CASSDGALAGVNEQFF. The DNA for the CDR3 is TGTGCCAGCAGTGACGGGGCCCTAGCGGGGGTCAATGAGCAGTTCTTC.

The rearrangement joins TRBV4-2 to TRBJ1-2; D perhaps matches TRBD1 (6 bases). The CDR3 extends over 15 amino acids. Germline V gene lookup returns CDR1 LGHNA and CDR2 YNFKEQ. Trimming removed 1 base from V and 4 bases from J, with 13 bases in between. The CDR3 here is CASSQVSGVTYGYTF. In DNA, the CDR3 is TGTGCCAGCAGCCAAGTCTCAGGGGTTACCTATGGCTACACCTTC.

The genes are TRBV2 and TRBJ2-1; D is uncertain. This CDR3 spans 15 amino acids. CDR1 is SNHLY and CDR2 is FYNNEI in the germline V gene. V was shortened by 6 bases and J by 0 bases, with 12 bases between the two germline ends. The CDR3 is CASSPTADSYNEQFF. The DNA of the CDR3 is TGTGCCAGCAGCCCTACTGCCGACTCCTACAATGAGCAGTTCTTC.

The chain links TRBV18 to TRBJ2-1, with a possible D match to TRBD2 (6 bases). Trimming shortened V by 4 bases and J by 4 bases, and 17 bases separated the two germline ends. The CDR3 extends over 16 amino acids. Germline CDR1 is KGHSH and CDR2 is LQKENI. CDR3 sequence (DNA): TGTGCCAGCTCACTCGACGGGGGTGCTCCGTACAATGAGCAGTTCTTC. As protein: CASSLDGGAPYNEQFF.

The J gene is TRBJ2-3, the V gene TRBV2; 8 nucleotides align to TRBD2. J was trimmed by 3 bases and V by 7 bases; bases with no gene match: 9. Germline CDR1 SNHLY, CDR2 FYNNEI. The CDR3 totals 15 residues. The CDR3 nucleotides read TGTGCCAGCACACGGGGGGGTTTATCGACAGATACGCAGTATTTT. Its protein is CASTRGGLSTDTQYF. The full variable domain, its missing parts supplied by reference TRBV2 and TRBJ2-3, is EPEVTQTPSHQVTQMGQEVILRCVPISNHLYFYWYRQILGQKVEFLVSFYNNEISEKSEIFDDQFSVERPDGSNFTLKIRSTKLEDSAMYFCASTRGGLSTDTQYFGPGTRLTVL.

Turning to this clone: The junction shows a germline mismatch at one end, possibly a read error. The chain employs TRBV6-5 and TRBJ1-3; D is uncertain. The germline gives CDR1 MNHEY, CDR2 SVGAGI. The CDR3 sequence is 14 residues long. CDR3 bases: TGTGCCAGCAGTTACTCTTCCTCGGGATGGATTGCAGATTTT. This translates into CASSYSSSGWIADF.

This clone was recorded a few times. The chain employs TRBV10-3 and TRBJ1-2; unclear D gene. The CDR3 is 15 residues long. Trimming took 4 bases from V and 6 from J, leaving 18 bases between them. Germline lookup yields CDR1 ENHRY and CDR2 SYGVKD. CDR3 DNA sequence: TGTGCCATCAGTGGAGCCCTTCCAGGCTTCCATGGCTACACCTTC. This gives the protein CAISGALPGFHGYTF.

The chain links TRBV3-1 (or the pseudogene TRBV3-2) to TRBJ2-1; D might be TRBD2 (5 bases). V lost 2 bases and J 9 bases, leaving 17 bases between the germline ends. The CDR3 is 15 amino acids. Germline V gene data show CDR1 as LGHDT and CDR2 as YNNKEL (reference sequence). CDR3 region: CASSQSDYFWSEQFF. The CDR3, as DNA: TGTGCCAGCAGCCAAAGCGACTACTTTTGGAGTGAGCAGTTCTTC.

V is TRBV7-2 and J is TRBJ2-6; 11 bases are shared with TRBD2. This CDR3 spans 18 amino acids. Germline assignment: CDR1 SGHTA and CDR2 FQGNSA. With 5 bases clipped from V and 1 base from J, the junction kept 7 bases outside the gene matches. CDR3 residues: CASSTGVAGGSGANVLTF. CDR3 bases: TGTGCCAGCAGCACCGGGGTAGCGGGGGGGTCTGGGGCCAACGTCCTGACTTTC.

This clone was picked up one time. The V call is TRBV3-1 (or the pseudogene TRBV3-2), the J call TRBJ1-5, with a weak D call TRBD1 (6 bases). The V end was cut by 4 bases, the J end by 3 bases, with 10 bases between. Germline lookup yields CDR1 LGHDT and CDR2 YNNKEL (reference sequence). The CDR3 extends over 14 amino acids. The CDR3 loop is CASSPGVYNQPQHF. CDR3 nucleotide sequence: TGTGCCAGCAGCCCAGGGGTTTACAATCAGCCCCAGCATTTT.

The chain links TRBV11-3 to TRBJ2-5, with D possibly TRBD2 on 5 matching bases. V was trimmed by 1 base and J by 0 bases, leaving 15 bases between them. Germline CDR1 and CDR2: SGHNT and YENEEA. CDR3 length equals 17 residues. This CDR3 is CASSLASGAVYQETQYF. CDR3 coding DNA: TGTGCCAGCAGCTTAGCCAGCGGTGCTGTTTACCAAGAGACCCAGTACTTC.

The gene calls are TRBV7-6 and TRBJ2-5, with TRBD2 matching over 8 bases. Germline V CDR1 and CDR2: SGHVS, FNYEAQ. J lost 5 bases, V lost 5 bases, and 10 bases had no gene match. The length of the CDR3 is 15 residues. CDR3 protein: CASSGVRGAGETQYF. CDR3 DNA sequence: TGTGCCAGCAGCGGTGTGCGGGGGGCCGGGGAGACCCAGTACTTC.

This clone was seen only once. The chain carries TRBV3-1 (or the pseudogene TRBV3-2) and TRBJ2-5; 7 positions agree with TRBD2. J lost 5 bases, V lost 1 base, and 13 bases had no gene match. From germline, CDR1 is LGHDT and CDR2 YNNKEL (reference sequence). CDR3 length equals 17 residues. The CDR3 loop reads CASSQVLGLTSRETQYF. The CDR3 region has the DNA TGTGCCAGCAGCCAAGTCCTGGGACTAACCTCCCGGGAGACCCAGTACTTC.

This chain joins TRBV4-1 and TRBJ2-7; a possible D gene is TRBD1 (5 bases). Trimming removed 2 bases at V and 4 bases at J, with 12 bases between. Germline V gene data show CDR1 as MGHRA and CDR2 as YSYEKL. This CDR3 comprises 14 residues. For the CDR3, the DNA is TGCGCCAGCAGCCAAATCAAGACAGCTTACGAGCAGTACTTC. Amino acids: CASSQIKTAYEQYF.

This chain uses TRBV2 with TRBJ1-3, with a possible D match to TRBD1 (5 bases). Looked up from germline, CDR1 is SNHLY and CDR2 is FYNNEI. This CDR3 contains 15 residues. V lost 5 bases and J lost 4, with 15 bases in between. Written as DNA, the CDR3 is TGTGCCAGCAGTTACAGGCTTAGGTCCGGAAACACCATATATTTT. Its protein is CASSYRLRSGNTIYF.

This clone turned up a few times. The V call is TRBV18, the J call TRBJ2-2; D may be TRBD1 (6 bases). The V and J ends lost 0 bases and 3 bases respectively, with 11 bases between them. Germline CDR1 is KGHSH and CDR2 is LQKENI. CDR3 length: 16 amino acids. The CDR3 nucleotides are TGTGCCAGCTCACCACCCCAGGGGCGGGACACCGGGGAGCTGTTTTTT. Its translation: CASSPPQGRDTGELFF.

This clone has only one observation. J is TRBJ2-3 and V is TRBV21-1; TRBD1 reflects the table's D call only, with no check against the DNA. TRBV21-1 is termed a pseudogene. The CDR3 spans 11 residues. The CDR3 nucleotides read TGTGCCAGCGCACAGGGAGATACGCAGTATTTT. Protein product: CASAQGDTQYF.

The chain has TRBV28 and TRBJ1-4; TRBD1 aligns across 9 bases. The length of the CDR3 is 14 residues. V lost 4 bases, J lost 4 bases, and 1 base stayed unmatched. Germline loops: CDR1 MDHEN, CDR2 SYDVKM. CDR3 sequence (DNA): TGTGCCAGCAGTTGGACAGGGGATAATGAAAAACTGTTTTTT. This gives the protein CASSWTGDNEKLFF.

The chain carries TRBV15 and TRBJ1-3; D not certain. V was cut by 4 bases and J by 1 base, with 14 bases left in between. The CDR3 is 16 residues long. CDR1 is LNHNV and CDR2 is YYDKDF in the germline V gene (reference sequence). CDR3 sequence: CATSNLLGRSGNTIYF. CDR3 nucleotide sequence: TGTGCCACCAGCAACCTCCTCGGGAGGTCTGGAAACACCATATATTTT. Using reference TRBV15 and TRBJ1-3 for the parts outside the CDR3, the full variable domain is DAMVIQNPRYQVTQFGKPVTLSCSQTLNHNVMYWYQQKSSQAPKLLFHYYDKDFNNEADTPDNFQSRRPNTSFCFLDIRSPGLGDTAMYLCATSNLLGRSGNTIYFGEGSWLTVV.

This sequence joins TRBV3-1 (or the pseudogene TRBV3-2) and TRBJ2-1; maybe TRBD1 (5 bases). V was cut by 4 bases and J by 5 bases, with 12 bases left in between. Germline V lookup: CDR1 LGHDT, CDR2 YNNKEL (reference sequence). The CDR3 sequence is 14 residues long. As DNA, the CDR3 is TGTGCCAGCAGCCCACTTGTAGGGGACAATGAGCAGTTCTTC. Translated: CASSPLVGDNEQFF.

CDR3 bases: TGTGCCAGCAGTCCCCAGACTAGCGGGGACGATACGCAGTATTTT. It yields the protein CASSPQTSGDDTQYF. The V gene is TRBV6-5, the J gene TRBJ2-3; TRBD2 matches 11 bases. This CDR3 is 15 amino acids long. Looked up from germline, CDR1 is MNHEY and CDR2 is SVGAGI. The J segment lost 6 bases and the V segment lost 5 bases, leaving 7 bases of the junction unmatched.

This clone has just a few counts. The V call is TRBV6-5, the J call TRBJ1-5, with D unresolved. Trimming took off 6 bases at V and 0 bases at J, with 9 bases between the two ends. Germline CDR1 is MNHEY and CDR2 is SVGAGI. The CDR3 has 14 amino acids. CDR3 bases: TGTGCCAGCAGCCGCCGGGATAGCAATCAGCCCCAGCATTTT. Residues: CASSRRDSNQPQHF.